This TCR beta chain was identified in a study of T cell responses to AZD1222 COVID-19 vaccine. Study findings and constraints: The repertoires were collected only after the peak T cell response. Clonal diversity was possibly underestimated, and the donors were mostly white British, with more females.

The CDR3 is 15 residues long. V was cut by 0 bases and J by 3 bases, with 12 bases left in between. Germline assignment: CDR1 MNHNS and CDR2 SASEGT. About this clone itself: No antigen is known for it.

Repertoires were generated with immunoSEQ multiplex PCR, while TCRdb's copy carries only in-frame clones and drops some. The table includes some 150,000 clones, roughly 94% detected once. The sequenced sample was peripheral blood, obtained on day 0 of AZD1222 vaccination. This chain connects TRBV6-1 to TRBJ2-7; D is uncertain. The clonotype was recovered from an adult in good health. The DNA for the CDR3 is TGTGCCAGCAGTGAAGCTGTGGACCGATTCTACGAGCAGTACTTC. Translated, it gives CASSEAVDRFYEQYF.